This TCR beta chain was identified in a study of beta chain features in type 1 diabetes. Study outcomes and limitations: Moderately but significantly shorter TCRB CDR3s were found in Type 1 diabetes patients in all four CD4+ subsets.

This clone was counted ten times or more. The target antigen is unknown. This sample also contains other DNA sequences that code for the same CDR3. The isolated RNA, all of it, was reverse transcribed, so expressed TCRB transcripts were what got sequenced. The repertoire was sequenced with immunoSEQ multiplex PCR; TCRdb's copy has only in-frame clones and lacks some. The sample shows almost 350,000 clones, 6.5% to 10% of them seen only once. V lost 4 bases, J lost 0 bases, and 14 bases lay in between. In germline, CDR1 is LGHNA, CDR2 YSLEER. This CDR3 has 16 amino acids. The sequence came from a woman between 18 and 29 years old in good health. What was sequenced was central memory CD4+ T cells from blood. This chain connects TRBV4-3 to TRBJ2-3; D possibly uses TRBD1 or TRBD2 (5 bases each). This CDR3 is CASSPGTGVSTDTQYF. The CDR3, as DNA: TGCGCCAGCAGCCCTGGGACCGGCGTAAGCACAGATACGCAGTATTTT.